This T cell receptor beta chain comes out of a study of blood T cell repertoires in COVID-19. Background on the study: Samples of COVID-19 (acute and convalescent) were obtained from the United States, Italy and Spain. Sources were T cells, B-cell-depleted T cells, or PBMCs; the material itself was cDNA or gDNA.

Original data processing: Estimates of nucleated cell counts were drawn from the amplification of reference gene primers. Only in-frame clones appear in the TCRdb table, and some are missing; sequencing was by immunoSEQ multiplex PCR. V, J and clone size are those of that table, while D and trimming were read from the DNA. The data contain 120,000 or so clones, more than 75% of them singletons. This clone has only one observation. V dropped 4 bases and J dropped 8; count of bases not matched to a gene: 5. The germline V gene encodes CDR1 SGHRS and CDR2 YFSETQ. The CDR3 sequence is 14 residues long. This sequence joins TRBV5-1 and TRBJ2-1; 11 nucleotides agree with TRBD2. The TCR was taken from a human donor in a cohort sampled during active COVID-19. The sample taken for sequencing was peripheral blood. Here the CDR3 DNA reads TGCGCCAGCAGCGTAGCGGGAGGGCCTTATGAGCAGTTCTTC. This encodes CASSVAGGPYEQFF.